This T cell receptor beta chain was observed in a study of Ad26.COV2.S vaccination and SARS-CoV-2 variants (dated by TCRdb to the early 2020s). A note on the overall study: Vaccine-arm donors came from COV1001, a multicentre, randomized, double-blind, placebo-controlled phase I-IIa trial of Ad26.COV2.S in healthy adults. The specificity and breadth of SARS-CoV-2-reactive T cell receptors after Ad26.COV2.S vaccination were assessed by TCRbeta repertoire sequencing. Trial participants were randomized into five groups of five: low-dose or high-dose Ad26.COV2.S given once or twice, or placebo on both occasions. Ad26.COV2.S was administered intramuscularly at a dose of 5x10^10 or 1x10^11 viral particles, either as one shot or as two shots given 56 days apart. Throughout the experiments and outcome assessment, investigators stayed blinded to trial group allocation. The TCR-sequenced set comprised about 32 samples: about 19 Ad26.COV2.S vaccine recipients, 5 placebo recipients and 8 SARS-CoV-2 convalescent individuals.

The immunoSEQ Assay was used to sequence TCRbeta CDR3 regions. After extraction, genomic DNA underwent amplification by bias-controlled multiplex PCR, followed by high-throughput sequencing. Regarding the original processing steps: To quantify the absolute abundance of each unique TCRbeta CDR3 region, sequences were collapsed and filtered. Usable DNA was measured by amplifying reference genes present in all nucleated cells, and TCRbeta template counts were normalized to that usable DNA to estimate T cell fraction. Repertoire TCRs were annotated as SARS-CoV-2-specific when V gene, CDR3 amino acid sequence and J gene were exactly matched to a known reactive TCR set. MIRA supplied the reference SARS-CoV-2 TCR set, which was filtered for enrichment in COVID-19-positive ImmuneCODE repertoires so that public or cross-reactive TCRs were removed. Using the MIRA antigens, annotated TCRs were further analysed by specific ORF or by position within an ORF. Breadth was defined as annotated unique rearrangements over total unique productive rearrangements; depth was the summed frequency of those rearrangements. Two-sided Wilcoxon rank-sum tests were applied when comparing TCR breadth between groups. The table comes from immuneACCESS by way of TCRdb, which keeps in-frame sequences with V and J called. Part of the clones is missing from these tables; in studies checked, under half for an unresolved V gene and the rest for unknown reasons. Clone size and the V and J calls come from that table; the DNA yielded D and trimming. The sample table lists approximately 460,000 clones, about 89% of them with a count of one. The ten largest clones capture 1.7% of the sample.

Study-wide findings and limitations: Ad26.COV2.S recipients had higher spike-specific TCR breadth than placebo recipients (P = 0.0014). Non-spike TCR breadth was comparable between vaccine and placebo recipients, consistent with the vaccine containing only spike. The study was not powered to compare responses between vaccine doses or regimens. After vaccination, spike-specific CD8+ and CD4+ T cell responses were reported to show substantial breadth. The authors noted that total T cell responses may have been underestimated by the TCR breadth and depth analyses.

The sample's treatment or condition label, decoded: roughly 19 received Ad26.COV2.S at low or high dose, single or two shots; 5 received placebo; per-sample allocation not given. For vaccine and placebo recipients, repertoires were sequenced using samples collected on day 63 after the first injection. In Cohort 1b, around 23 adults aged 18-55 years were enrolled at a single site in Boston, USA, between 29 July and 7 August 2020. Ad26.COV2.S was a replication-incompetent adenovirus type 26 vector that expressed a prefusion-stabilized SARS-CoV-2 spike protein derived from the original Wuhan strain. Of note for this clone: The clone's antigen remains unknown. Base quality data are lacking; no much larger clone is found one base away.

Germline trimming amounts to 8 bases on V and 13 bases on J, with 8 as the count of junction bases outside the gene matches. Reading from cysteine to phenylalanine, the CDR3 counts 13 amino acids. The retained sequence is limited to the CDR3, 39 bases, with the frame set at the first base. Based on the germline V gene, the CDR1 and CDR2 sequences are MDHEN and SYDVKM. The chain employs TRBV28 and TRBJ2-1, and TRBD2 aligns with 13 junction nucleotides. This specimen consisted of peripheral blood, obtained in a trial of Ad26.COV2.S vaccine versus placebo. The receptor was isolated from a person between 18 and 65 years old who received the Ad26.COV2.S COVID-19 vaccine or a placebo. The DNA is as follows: TGTGCCAGCCAGGGGACTAGCGGGAAGTACCAGTTCTTC. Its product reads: CASQGTSGKYQFF. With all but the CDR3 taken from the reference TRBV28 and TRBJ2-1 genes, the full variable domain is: DVKVTQSSRYLVKRTGEKVFLECVQDMDHENMFWYRQDPGLGLRLIYFSYDVKMKEKGDIPEGYSVSREKKERFSLILESASTNQTSMYLCASQGTSGKYQFFGPGTRLTVL.